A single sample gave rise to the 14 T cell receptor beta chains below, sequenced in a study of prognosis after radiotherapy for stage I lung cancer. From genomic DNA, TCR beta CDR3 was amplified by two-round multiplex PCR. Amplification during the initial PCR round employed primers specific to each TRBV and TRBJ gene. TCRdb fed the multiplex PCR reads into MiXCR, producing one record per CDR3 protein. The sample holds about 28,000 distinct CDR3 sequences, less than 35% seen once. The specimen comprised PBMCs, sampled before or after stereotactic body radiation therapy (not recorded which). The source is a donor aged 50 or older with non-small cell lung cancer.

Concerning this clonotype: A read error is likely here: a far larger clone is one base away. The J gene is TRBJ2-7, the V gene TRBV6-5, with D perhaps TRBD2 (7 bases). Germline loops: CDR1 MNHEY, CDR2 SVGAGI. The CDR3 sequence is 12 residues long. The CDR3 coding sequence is TGTGACGCCGGGGGGCACTCCTACGAGCAGTACTTC. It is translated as CDAGGHSYEQYF.

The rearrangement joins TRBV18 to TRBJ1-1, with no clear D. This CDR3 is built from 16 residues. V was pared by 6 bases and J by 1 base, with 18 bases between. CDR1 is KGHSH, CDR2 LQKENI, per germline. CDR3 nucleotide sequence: TGTGCCAGCTCGCAACTCACCTTGGGAGCGAACACTGAAGCTTTCTTT. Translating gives CASSQLTLGANTEAFF.

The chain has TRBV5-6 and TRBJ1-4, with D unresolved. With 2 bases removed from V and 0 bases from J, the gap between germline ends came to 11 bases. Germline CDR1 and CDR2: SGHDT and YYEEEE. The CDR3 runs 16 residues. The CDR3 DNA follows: TGTGCCAGCAGCTTTATTCGGGTCACAACTAATGAAAAACTGTTTTTT. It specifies CASSFIRVTTNEKLFF. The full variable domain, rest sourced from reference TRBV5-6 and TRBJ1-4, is DAGVTQSPTHLIKTRGQQVTLRCSPKSGHDTVSWYQQALGQGPQFIFQYYEEEERQRGNFPDRFSGHQFPNYSSELNVNALLLGDSALYLCASSFIRVTTNEKLFFGSGTQLSVL.

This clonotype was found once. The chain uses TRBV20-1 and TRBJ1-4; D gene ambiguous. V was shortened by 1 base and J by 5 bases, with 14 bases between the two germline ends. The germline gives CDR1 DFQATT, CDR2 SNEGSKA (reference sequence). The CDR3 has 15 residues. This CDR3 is CSARAVGSMNEKLFF. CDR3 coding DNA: TGCAGTGCTAGAGCAGTGGGCAGTATGAATGAAAAACTGTTTTTT.

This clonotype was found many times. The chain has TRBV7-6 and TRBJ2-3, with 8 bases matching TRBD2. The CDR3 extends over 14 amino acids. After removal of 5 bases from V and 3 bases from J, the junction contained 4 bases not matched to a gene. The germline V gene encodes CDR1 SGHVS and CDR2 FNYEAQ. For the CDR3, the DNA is TGTGCCAGCAGCCAGACTAGCGAAACAGATACGCAGTATTTT. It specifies CASSQTSETDTQYF.

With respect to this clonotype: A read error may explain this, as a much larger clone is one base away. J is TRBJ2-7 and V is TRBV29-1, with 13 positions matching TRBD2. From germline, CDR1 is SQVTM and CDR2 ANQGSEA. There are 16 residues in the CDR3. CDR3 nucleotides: TGCAGCGTCCAAGGGGGGACTAGCGGGGCTAACTACGATCAGTACTTC. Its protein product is CSVQGGTSGANYDQYF.

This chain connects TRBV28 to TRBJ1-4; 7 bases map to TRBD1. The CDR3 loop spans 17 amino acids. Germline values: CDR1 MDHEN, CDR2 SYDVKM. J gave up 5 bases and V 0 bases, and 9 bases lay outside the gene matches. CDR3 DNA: TGTGCCAGCAGTTTATGGTGGGGGGGACAGTTGAATGAAAAACTGTTTTTT. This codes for CASSLWWGGQLNEKLFF.

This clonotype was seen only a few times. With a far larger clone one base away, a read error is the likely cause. CDR3 region: CASSLGIPAGVSNEQFF. The CDR3 DNA is TGTGCCAGCAGTTTGGGAATACCAGCGGGAGTAAGCAATGAGCAGTTCTTC. The chain is built from TRBV6-2 or TRBV6-3 and TRBJ2-1, with 8 bases fitting TRBD2. V lost 4 bases to trimming and J lost 6 bases; unmatched junction nucleotides: 14. CDR3 size: 17 residues. The V gene's germline CDR1 is MNHEY and CDR2 SVGEGT.

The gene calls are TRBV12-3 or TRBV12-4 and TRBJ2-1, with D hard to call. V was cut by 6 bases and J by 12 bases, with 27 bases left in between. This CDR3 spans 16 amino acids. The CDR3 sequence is CASSTIGRWRFIWQFF. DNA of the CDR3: TGTGCCAGCAGCACAATTGGTAGGTGGCGTTTTATTTGGCAGTTCTTC.

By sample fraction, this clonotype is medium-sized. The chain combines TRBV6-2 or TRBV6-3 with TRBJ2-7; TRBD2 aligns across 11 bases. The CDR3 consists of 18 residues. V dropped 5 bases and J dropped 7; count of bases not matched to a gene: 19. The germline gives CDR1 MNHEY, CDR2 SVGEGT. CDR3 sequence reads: CASSPIGLAGGEWEEQYF. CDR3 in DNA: TGTGCCAGCAGTCCAATCGGGCTAGCGGGAGGAGAATGGGAAGAGCAGTACTTC.

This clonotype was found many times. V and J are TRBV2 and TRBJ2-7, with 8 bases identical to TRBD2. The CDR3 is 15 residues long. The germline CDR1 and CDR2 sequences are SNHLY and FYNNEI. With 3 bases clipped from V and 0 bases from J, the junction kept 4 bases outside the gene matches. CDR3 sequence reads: CASSETRGGSYEQYF. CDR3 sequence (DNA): TGTGCCAGCAGTGAGACTCGGGGGGGCTCCTACGAGCAGTACTTC.

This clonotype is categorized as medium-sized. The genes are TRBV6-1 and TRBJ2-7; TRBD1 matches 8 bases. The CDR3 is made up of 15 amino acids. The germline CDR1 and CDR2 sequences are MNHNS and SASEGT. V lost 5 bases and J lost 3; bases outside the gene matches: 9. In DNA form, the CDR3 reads TGTGCCAGCAGTCGCGACAGGGGTCGGATCTACGAGCAGTACTTC. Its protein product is CASSRDRGRIYEQYF.

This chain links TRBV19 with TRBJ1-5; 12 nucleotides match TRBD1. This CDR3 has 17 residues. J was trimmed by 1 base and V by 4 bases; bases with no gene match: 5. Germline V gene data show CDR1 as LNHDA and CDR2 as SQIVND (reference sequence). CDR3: CASSRGQGAESNQPQHF. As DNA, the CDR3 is TGTGCCAGTAGTAGGGGACAGGGGGCAGAGAGCAATCAGCCCCAGCATTTT.

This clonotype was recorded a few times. The CDR3 DNA sequence: TGCAGTGCTCATATTAGCGGGAGGAGCACAGATACGCAGTATTTT. Translating gives CSAHISGRSTDTQYF. The chain joins TRBV20-1 to TRBJ2-3; 10 bases are a match to TRBD2. Germline trimming cut 5 bases from V and 0 bases from J; bases unmatched to any gene: 5. The CDR3 contains 15 residues. The germline gives CDR1 DFQATT, CDR2 SNEGSKA (reference sequence).